This TCR beta chain emerged from a study of blood T cell repertoires in COVID-19. Study details: Material from acute and convalescent COVID-19 was sourced from the United States, Italy and Spain. Sources were T cells, B-cell-depleted T cells, or PBMCs; the material itself was cDNA or gDNA.

The V gene's germline CDR1 is SNHLY and CDR2 FYNNEI. The CDR3 spans 13 residues. Trimming pared 6 bases from V and 9 bases from J, leaving 12 bases between. Original methodology: Scientists estimated how many nucleated cells there were by amplifying reference gene primers. Profiling relied on immunoSEQ multiplex PCR, and the TCRdb table lists in-frame clones only, not all of them. Clone size and V and J calls were adopted from that table, with D and trimming inferred from the DNA. The repertoire has fewer than 300,000 clones, approximately 90% of them found once; the top ten carry around 0.8%. The J gene is TRBJ1-6, the V gene TRBV2; no reliable D call. The source is a man aged 30 to 45 with acute or convalescent COVID-19. Sequencing was carried out using peripheral blood. CDR3 nucleotides: TGTGCCAGCAGCGCCTCTATCCGTTCACCCCTCCACTTT. Protein: CASSASIRSPLHF.